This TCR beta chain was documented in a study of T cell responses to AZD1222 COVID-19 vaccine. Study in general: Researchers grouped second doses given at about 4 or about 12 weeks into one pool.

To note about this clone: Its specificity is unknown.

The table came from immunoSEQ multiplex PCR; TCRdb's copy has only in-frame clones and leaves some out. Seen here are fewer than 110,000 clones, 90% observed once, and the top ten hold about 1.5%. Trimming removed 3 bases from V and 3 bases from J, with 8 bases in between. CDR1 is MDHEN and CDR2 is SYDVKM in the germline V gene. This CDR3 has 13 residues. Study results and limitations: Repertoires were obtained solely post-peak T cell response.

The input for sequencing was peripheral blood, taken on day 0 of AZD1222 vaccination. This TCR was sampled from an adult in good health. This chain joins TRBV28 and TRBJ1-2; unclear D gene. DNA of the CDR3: TGTGCCAGCAGTTTTCAGGTTTACTATGGCTACACCTTC. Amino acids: CASSFQVYYGYTF.